The clone carrying this T cell receptor (beta chain) came up once. The antigen remains unidentified. The sample comes from a study of blood T cells in healthy people across ages. Researchers isolated at least 6 million PBMCs per sample. Points from the study as a whole: Significant beta diversity loss was already apparent by age about 39, declining roughly linearly.

V lost 5 bases and J lost 10, with 15 bases in between. The germline V gene has CDR1 GTSNPN and CDR2 SVGIG (reference sequence). The CDR3 runs 12 residues. PCR was performed a second time for about 7 to 11 cycles using a sample-barcoded 5' primer and a J-beta primer mix. TCRdb re-derived calls from the 5' RACE reads in MiXCR, one entry per CDR3 protein. The sample consists of around 900,000 distinct CDR3 sequences, 51% of them appearing once. J is TRBJ2-1 and V is TRBV30; D may be TRBD1 (6 bases). The clonotype comes from a woman aged 55-70 years in good health. The specimen sequenced was blood. The CDR3 bases are TGTGCCTGGTCCCCTTGGGACATGGAGCAGTTCTTC. Its translation: CAWSPWDMEQFF.